What follows is one T cell receptor beta chain and its context. Its specificity is not known. The data belong to a study of OX40 agonist ivuxolimab in advanced cancers. Looking at the study overall: Partial responses were achieved by three patients: one hepatocellular carcinoma, two cutaneous melanoma. Whole-study findings and limits: Normalized T-cell clonal expansion was also low in some nonresponders.

Germline assignment: CDR1 SGHTA and CDR2 FQGNSA. The CDR3 loop spans 15 amino acids. The J segment lost 4 bases and the V segment lost 2 bases, leaving 2 bases of the junction unmatched. Sequencing was performed with immunoSEQ multiplex PCR; in TCRdb, only in-frame clones are kept and a portion is missing. The sample includes over 80,000 clones, about 85% of them seen just once. The rearrangement uses TRBV7-2 and TRBJ2-3; 11 bases fit TRBD2. The TCR sequence derives from an adult with an advanced solid tumor such as melanoma, head and neck, liver or kidney cancer. Sequenced here: CD4+ or CD8+ T cells sorted from blood, sampled in a trial of the OX40 agonist ivuxolimab. The CDR3 region is CASSLLAGGADTQYF. CDR3 DNA: TGTGCCAGCAGCTTACTAGCGGGAGGCGCAGATACGCAGTATTTT.